The clone carrying this TCR beta chain was seen only a few times. MiXCR was run by TCRdb on the 5' RACE reads, yielding one entry per CDR3 protein. The table lists about 200,000 distinct CDR3 sequences, 10% to 15% of them singletons. These data come from a study of CD8 T cells in ankylosing spondylitis. Trimming stripped 2 bases from V and 7 bases from J, with 6 bases between. This CDR3 region has 12 residues. The V gene's germline CDR1 is LNHDA and CDR2 SQIVND (reference sequence). Sequenced sample: blood, either unsorted or a sorted T cell fraction (not recorded which). The receptor comes from a male donor with ankylosing spondylitis or in good health (not recorded which). The chain carries TRBV19 and TRBJ2-1; D is uncertain. The DNA for the CDR3 is TGTGCCAGTAGTATACCCAGAAATGAGCAGTTCTTC. Translated: CASSIPRNEQFF.